These 26 T cell receptor beta chains share one sample of origin, sequenced in a study of blood T cell repertoires in COVID-19. Some clones are missing from TCRdb's copy, which holds only in-frame ones; the method was immunoSEQ multiplex PCR. The table lists fewer than 85,000 clones, less than 90% of them singletons. Input material: peripheral blood. These receptor sequences come from a human donor in a cohort sampled during active COVID-19.

This rearrangement joins TRBV28 to TRBJ2-7, with 7 bases lining up with TRBD2. The CDR3 is 16 residues long. CDR1 MDHEN and CDR2 SYDVKM come from the germline V gene. V trimming: 2 bases; J trimming: 3 bases; junction bases outside the gene matches: 10. CDR3 amino acids: CASSLVVLRESYEQYF. The CDR3 DNA sequence: TGTGCCAGCAGTTTAGTAGTTTTGCGGGAGAGCTACGAGCAGTACTTC.

V usage is TRBV12-5 and J usage is TRBJ2-2; 7 nucleotides align to TRBD1. Trimming took 3 bases from V and 0 from J; bases not matched to a gene: 10. The CDR3 consists of 18 residues. Germline V lookup: CDR1 LGHNT, CDR2 FRNRAP. CDR3 amino acids: CASGFPRDRATNTGELFF. CDR3 nucleotide sequence: TGTGCTAGTGGTTTCCCCCGTGACAGGGCGACGAACACCGGGGAGCTGTTTTTT.

The rearrangement uses TRBV2 and TRBJ2-5; a possible D gene is TRBD1 (5 bases). This CDR3 has 14 amino acids. The ends were cut back, 3 bases at V and 9 bases at J, with 17 bases in the middle. Germline CDR1 and CDR2: SNHLY and FYNNEI. CDR3 in amino acids: CASSDKQGRASQYF. CDR3 DNA: TGTGCCAGCAGTGATAAGCAGGGTCGGGCGTCCCAGTACTTC.

To note about this clone: A junction end diverges from the germline sequence, so it may reflect a read error. V and J are TRBV20-1 and TRBJ2-7; 12 nucleotides align to TRBD2. This CDR3 has 11 amino acids. CDR1 DFQATT and CDR2 SNEGSKA come from the germline V gene (reference sequence). CDR3 DNA: TGCAGTGCGCCCGGGACTAGCGGGTTGGTTTTC. Encoded protein: CSAPGTSGLVF.

The CDR3 protein is CASSLPRLADTGELFF. In nucleotides, the CDR3 is TGTGCCAGCAGCCTCCCGCGGCTAGCGGACACCGGGGAGCTGTTTTTT. The chain combines TRBV5-4 with TRBJ2-2; 7 bases line up with TRBD2. The germline gives CDR1 SGHNT, CDR2 YYREEE (reference sequence). The CDR3 is 16 residues long. V was pared by 4 bases and J by 3 bases, with 9 bases of the junction left unmatched.

The gene calls are TRBV11-3 and TRBJ2-1; 9 bases are shared with TRBD2. The CDR3 length is 15 residues. Germline V gene sequence: CDR1 SGHNT, CDR2 YENEEA. V was pared by 1 base and J by 6 bases, with 4 bases of the junction left unmatched. The DNA for the CDR3 is TGTGCCAGCAGCTTAGGTAGTAGCGGGGGCAATGAGCAGTTCTTC. The encoded protein is CASSLGSSGGNEQFF.

V usage is TRBV27 and J usage is TRBJ2-7; TRBD1 agrees at 7 bases. Trimming cost V 8 bases and J 3 bases; bases outside gene matches: 16. This CDR3 contains 16 residues. From germline, CDR1 is MNHEY and CDR2 SMNVEV (reference sequence). The CDR3: CASVTFARQGYYEQYF. Written as DNA, the CDR3 is TGTGCCAGCGTGACTTTCGCAAGACAGGGATACTACGAGCAGTACTTC.

This chain links TRBV6-1 with TRBJ1-4; a possible D gene is TRBD1 (6 bases). The V gene's germline CDR1 is MNHNS and CDR2 SASEGT. The CDR3 has 13 residues. V was clipped by 2 bases and J by 6 bases, with 7 bases between them. CDR3 DNA sequence: TGTGCCAGCAGTGAACAGGGGCATGAAAAACTGTTTTTT. Its protein is CASSEQGHEKLFF.

This clone occurred once. V and J are TRBV5-1 and TRBJ2-5, with TRBD2 identical over 9 bases. Germline V gives CDR1 SGHRS, CDR2 YFSETQ. V was clipped by 2 bases and J by 4 bases; unmatched bases: 0. CDR3 size: 13 residues. CDR3 DNA sequence: TGCGCCAGCAGCTTACTAGCGGGAGAGACCCAGTACTTC. This gives the protein CASSLLAGETQYF.

As DNA, the CDR3 is TGTGCCAGCAGCCCTAGACTAGCGGGAGGCACCGGGGAGCTGTTTTTT. It codes for CASSPRLAGGTGELFF. The chain combines TRBV11-2 with TRBJ2-2; TRBD2 aligns across 13 bases. CDR3 size: 16 residues. Per germline, CDR1 SGHAT and CDR2 FQNNGV. V was pared by 5 bases and J by 4 bases, with 4 bases of the junction left unmatched.

The V gene is TRBV3-1 (or the pseudogene TRBV3-2), the J gene TRBJ1-2, with D unresolved. This CDR3 comprises 14 residues. The V and J ends lost 4 bases and 14 bases respectively, with 23 bases between them. CDR1 and CDR2 (germline): LGHDT, YNNKEL (reference sequence). CDR3 sequence reads: CASSPGAGYNYETF. The CDR3 DNA sequence: TGTGCCAGCAGCCCAGGTGCGGGTTATAACTATGAGACCTTC.

The chain recombines TRBV7-2 with TRBJ1-4; 10 bases agree with TRBD1. This CDR3 is 19 amino acids long. After removal of 4 bases from V and 0 bases from J, the junction contained 11 bases not matched to a gene. CDR1 is SGHTA and CDR2 is FQGNSA in the germline V gene. The CDR3 DNA is TGTGCCAGCAGCTCCTCGACAGGGGGCAGGTTGGCAACTAATGAAAAACTGTTTTTT. Amino acid sequence: CASSSSTGGRLATNEKLFF.

J is TRBJ2-7 and V is TRBV20-1; the D gene is possibly TRBD2 (5 bases). Germline V gene lookup returns CDR1 DFQATT and CDR2 SNEGSKA (reference sequence). CDR3 length equals 14 residues. V lost 3 bases, J lost 6 bases, and 18 bases lay in between. The CDR3 protein is CSASHNPEEREQYF. CDR3 in DNA: TGCAGTGCTAGTCACAATCCGGAGGAACGCGAGCAGTACTTC.

This clone was seen just once. The rearrangement uses TRBV18 and TRBJ1-2; D may be TRBD1 (6 bases). The CDR3 length is 14 residues. Germline lookup yields CDR1 KGHSH and CDR2 LQKENI. Trimming cost V 0 bases and J 4 bases, with 9 bases left between them. The chain's CDR3 is CASSPPGGPYGYTF. The CDR3 DNA is TGTGCCAGCTCACCACCGGGGGGGCCCTATGGCTACACCTTC.

Details on this clone: Other DNA variants within this sample encode the same CDR3. This sequence joins TRBV7-2 and TRBJ2-7; a possible D gene is TRBD1 (6 bases). From germline, CDR1 is SGHTA and CDR2 FQGNSA. The CDR3 spans 15 residues. The V end lost 1 base, the J end lost 0 bases, and 10 bases lay between the germline ends. The CDR3 region is CASSLGGGISYEQYF. The DNA of the CDR3 is TGTGCCAGCAGCTTAGGAGGGGGTATCTCCTACGAGCAGTACTTC. Variable domain in full (rest from reference TRBV7-2 and TRBJ2-7): GAGVSQSPSNKVTEKGKDVELRCDPISGHTALYWYRQSLGQGLEFLIYFQGNSAPDKSGLPSDRFSAERTGGSVSTLTIQRTQQEDSAVYLCASSLGGGISYEQYFGPGTRLTVT.

The chain uses TRBV4-1 and TRBJ1-2, with a weak D call TRBD1 (6 bases). CDR1 MGHRA and CDR2 YSYEKL come from the germline V gene. V lost 3 bases and J 6 bases, leaving 20 bases between the germline ends. This CDR3 has 16 residues. CDR3 sequence reads: CASSQAPVMTGDGYTF. The CDR3 nucleotides are TGCGCCAGCAGCCAGGCCCCCGTAATGACAGGTGATGGCTACACCTTC.

The J gene is TRBJ1-4, the V gene TRBV18; D perhaps matches TRBD1 (5 bases). In germline, CDR1 is KGHSH, CDR2 LQKENI. Trimming cost V 6 bases and J 0 bases, with 17 bases left between them. This CDR3 is built from 17 residues. CDR3 DNA: TGTGCCAGCTCCCAGGGTCGAGCACAGTCAACTAATGAAAAACTGTTTTTT. The encoded protein is CASSQGRAQSTNEKLFF.

V and J are TRBV13 and TRBJ2-4, with D possibly being TRBD1 (6 bases). CDR1 and CDR2 from the germline V gene are PRHDT and FYEKMQ (reference sequence). The CDR3 length is 14 residues. Trimming cost V 5 bases and J 2 bases, with 10 bases left between them. The CDR3 DNA reads as TGTGCCAGCAGCGCTAGGGGGTCCAAAAACATTCAGTACTTC. Residues: CASSARGSKNIQYF.

V is TRBV5-6 and J is TRBJ2-1, with 10 bases lining up with TRBD2. The CDR3 contains 14 residues. V shed 1 base, J shed 7 bases, and the junction held 2 bases outside the gene matches. From germline, CDR1 is SGHDT and CDR2 YYEEEE. The CDR3 DNA sequence: TGTGCCAGCAGCTTGCTAGCGGGAGTGAATGAGCAGTTCTTC. This sequence encodes CASSLLAGVNEQFF.

V is TRBV5-1 and J is TRBJ2-2, with a weak D call TRBD1 (5 bases). There are 15 residues in the CDR3. CDR1 is SGHRS and CDR2 is YFSETQ in the germline V gene. V was trimmed by 5 bases and J by 6 bases, leaving 17 bases between them. The CDR3 nucleotides are TGCGCCAGCAGACCCAGGGCTCCGGTTGCCGGGGAGCTGTTTTTT. Protein sequence: CASRPRAPVAGELFF.

This chain joins TRBV19 and TRBJ1-2, with TRBD1 matching over 7 bases. The germline V gene encodes CDR1 LNHDA and CDR2 SQIVND (reference sequence). V lost 0 bases, J lost 4 bases, and 5 bases stayed unmatched. The CDR3 is 15 amino acids. The CDR3 DNA sequence: TGTGCCAGTAGTATAGATGACAGGGTGAGCTATGGCTACACCTTC. It codes for CASSIDDRVSYGYTF.

This clone occurred a few times. The chain combines TRBV20-1 with TRBJ1-1, with D perhaps TRBD1 (6 bases). Germline V gives CDR1 DFQATT, CDR2 SNEGSKA (reference sequence). The CDR3 spans 14 residues. V was cut by 3 bases and J by 0 bases, with 11 bases left in between. The CDR3 region is CSASPGQLNTEAFF. DNA of the CDR3: TGCAGTGCTAGTCCGGGACAACTGAACACTGAAGCTTTCTTT.

J is TRBJ1-5 and V is TRBV18, with D hard to call. There are 15 residues in the CDR3. V was clipped by 6 bases and J by 1 base, with 13 bases between them. Germline V gene sequence: CDR1 KGHSH, CDR2 LQKENI. The CDR3 nucleotides are TGTGCCAGCTCTCCAAGTGCCGGGAGCAATCAGCCCCAGCATTTT. It yields the protein CASSPSAGSNQPQHF.

V is TRBV7-2 and J is TRBJ2-7; perhaps TRBD1 as D (6 bases). With 3 bases removed from V and 0 bases from J, the gap between germline ends came to 9 bases. Looked up from germline, CDR1 is SGHTA and CDR2 is FQGNSA. CDR3 length: 14 amino acids. The CDR3 sequence: CASSFNRDSYEQYF. The CDR3 coding sequence is TGTGCCAGCAGCTTCAACAGGGACTCCTACGAGCAGTACTTC.

CDR3 in amino acids: CASSHKKTGGPTTIQYF. For the CDR3, the DNA is TGTGCCAGCAGCCACAAAAAAACGGGGGGCCCTACTACGATTCAGTACTTC. The chain carries TRBV21-1 and TRBJ2-7; the D call TRBD2 from the table was never checked on the DNA. TRBV21-1 is a documented pseudogene. CDR3 size: 17 residues.

The chain combines TRBV13 with TRBJ2-2; 10 positions match TRBD1. The length of the CDR3 is 17 residues. Per the germline V gene, CDR1 is PRHDT and CDR2 is FYEKMQ (reference sequence). With V trimmed by 1 base and J by 4 bases, 6 bases remained unmatched. CDR3 DNA: TGTGCCAGCAGCTTAGTGACAGGGGGCTTCGGCACCGGGGAGCTGTTTTTT. Amino acid sequence: CASSLVTGGFGTGELFF.